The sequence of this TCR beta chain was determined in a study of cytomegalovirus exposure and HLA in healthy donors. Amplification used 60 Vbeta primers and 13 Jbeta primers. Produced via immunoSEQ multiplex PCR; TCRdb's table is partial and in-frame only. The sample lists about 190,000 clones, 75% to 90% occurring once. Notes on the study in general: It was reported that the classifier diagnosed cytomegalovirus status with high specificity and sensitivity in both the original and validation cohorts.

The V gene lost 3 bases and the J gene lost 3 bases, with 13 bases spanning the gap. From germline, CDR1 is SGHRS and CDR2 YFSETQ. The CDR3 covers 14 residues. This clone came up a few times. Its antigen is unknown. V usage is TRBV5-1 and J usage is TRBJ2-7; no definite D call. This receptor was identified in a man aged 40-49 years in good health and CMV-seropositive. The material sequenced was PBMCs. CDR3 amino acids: CASSSLQVNYEQYF. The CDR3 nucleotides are TGCGCCAGCAGCTCACTCCAGGTGAACTACGAGCAGTACTTC. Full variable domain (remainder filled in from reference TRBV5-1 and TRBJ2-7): KAGVTQTPRYLIKTRGQQVTLSCSPISGHRSVSWYQQTPGQGLQFLFEYFSETQRNKGNFPGRFSGRQFSNSRSEMNVSTLELGDSALYLCASSSLQVNYEQYFGPGTRLTVT.